A selection of T cell receptor beta chains follows, all from one sample in a study of PD-L1 blockade in urothelial cancer. Data came from immunoSEQ multiplex PCR; TCRdb stores just in-frame clones and leaves some out. This table has 70,000 to 100,000 clones, roughly 84% appearing once. Sample: PBMCs, taken around atezolizumab (anti-PD-L1) treatment. The origin of the receptors is a man aged 60-69 years with urothelial cancer. CDR3s include the opening cysteine and the closing phenylalanine or tryptophan. The D gene is left open where the match is weak. Size values are once, few and many counts, or a class for expanded clones, and some rows have none.

j_gene,abundance,d_gene,v_gene,CDR3nt,CDR3aa
TRBJ2-1,.,.,TRBV2,TGTGCCAGCAGTGTGACAGATGGTTACTCCTACAATGAGCAGTTCTTC,CASSVTDGYSYNEQFF
TRBJ2-3,.,TRBD1,TRBV2,TGTGCCAGCAGTCTTGGACAGGTCGGGGCAGATACGCAGTATTTT,CASSLGQVGADTQYF
TRBJ2-3,.,.,TRBV5-1,TGCGCCAGCAGCTTGCCGGGGACAAGCACAGATACGCAGTATTTT,CASSLPGTSTDTQYF
TRBJ1-2,.,.,TRBV28,TGTGCCAGCAGCCCAGACAGGTTCAACTATGGCTACACCTTC,CASSPDRFNYGYTF
TRBJ1-1,once,TRBD1,TRBV6-1,TGTGCCAGCAGTGAATGGAGGGGGCGCACTGAAGCTTTCTTT,CASSEWRGRTEAFF
TRBJ1-5,.,TRBD1,TRBV6-1,TGTGCCAGCAGTGAAGATGACAGGGGCTCTGGTCAGCCCCAGCATTTT,CASSEDDRGSGQPQHF
TRBJ2-7,.,.,TRBV30,TGTGCCTGGAGGGGAGAGCAGATTCCGTGGTACTTC,CAWRGEQIPWYF
TRBJ2-1,.,TRBD2,TRBV19,TGTGCCAGTAGTCCTGCCGAAGCGGGGGCATCGTACAATGAGCAGTTCTTC,CASSPAEAGASYNEQFF
TRBJ2-5,.,TRBD2,TRBV29-1,TGCAGCGTTCTCCAACTAGCGGGAGTTGGAGAGACCCAGTACTTC,CSVLQLAGVGETQYF
TRBJ2-1,few,TRBD2,TRBV5-1,TGCGCCAGCAGCTGGACTAGCGGAGCCTACAATGAGCAGTTCTTC,CASSWTSGAYNEQFF
TRBJ2-3,.,TRBD1,TRBV5-1,TGCGCCAGCAGCAGGGACAGCGGATTCACAGATACGCAGTATTTT,CASSRDSGFTDTQYF
TRBJ2-7,once,.,TRBV7-8,TGTGCCAGCAGACCGAGTCCCTCCTACGAGCAGTACTTC,CASRPSPSYEQYF
TRBJ1-5,.,TRBD1,TRBV19,TGTGCCAGTAGAGCCCCCGGGACAGCGGTAGGGCCCCAGCATTTT,CASRAPGTAVGPQHF
TRBJ2-2,.,.,TRBV18,TGTGCCAGCTCACCACGAACAGAAAACACCGGGGAGCTGTTTTTT,CASSPRTENTGELFF
TRBJ2-1,few,TRBD2,TRBV4-2,TGTGCCAGCAGCCGCCTTAGCGGGGGGGACAATGAGCAGTTCTTC,CASSRLSGGDNEQFF
TRBJ2-3,.,.,TRBV7-2,TGTGCCAGCAGCCCTAAGCGGGTCAGCACAGATACGCAGTATTTT,CASSPKRVSTDTQYF
TRBJ2-3,.,.,TRBV7-6,TGTGCCAGCAGCTTAGCTATAGCGGATCGCACAGATACGCAGTATTTT,CASSLAIADRTDTQYF
TRBJ2-2,few,TRBD2,TRBV2,TGTGCCAGCAGCCTACTAGCGGGAGTATATACCGGGGAGCTGTTTTTT,CASSLLAGVYTGELFF
TRBJ2-5,.,TRBD2,TRBV7-2,TGTGCCAGCAGCGCCCTAGCGGGGGGGAGAGAGACCCAGTACTTC,CASSALAGGRETQYF
TRBJ1-4,.,TRBD1,TRBV29-1,TGCAGCGGGAGGACAGGGGATCTACTGTTTTTT,CSGRTGDLLFF
TRBJ2-6,.,.,TRBV9,TGTGCCAGCAGCGACGGTCCAGCGGCGGGGGCCAACGTCCTGACTTTC,CASSDGPAAGANVLTF
TRBJ2-7,once,.,TRBV28,TGTGCCAGCAGTTCCCGGTCCGAGCAGTACTTC,CASSSRSEQYF
TRBJ1-1,few,.,TRBV18,TGTGCCAGTCAACCCGGGAACACTGAAGCTTTCTTT,CASQPGNTEAFF
TRBJ2-7,.,.,TRBV7-2,TGTGCCAGCAGCTTATCGGTCGAGCAGTACTTC,CASSLSVEQYF
TRBJ2-7,.,TRBD1,TRBV2,TGTGCCAGCAGTGAACCACGGACAGGGTTGACTCTCGAGCAGTACTTC,CASSEPRTGLTLEQYF
TRBJ1-1,.,.,TRBV7-9,TGTGCCAGCAGCCAAGGTGGGACACAGGGTACTGAAGCTTTCTTT,CASSQGGTQGTEAFF
TRBJ2-1,.,TRBD1,TRBV5-1,TGCGCCAGCAGAATCTCAGGGGGCGAGGTCAATGAGCAGTTCTTC,CASRISGGEVNEQFF
TRBJ2-3,.,TRBD2,TRBV5-4,TGTGCCAGCAGCCCCGGACTAGCGGGGGGAAGTATCTTTAGCACAGATACGCAGTATTTT,CASSPGLAGGSIFSTDTQYF
TRBJ2-3,.,TRBD2,TRBV7-9,TGTGCCAGCAGCTTAGCGGGGGGGGGAGATACGCAGTATTTT,CASSLAGGGDTQYF
TRBJ1-3,.,.,TRBV2,TGTGCCAGCAGTGTCGTGGAGACAGCGTCTGGAAACACCATATATTTT,CASSVVETASGNTIYF
TRBJ1-1,few,TRBD1,TRBV4-2,TGTGCCAGCAGCCAAGGGGACAGGGTAGCTTTCTTT,CASSQGDRVAFF
TRBJ1-6,.,.,TRBV6-6,TGTGCCAGCAGCCACAGGGTAGATAATTCACCCCTCCACTTT,CASSHRVDNSPLHF
TRBJ2-7,.,TRBD2,TRBV28,TGTGCCAGCAGTCCTCCGGGACTAGCGGGAGGAGGCCAGTACTTC,CASSPPGLAGGGQYF
TRBJ2-3,.,.,TRBV10-1,TGCGCCAGCAGTGACAGGGAAGATACGCAGTATTTT,CASSDREDTQYF
TRBJ1-1,.,.,TRBV7-3,TGTGCCAGCAGCGTCCAATCAGGGTGGGGGGCTGAAGCTTTCTTT,CASSVQSGWGAEAFF
TRBJ2-3,once,.,TRBV2,TGTGCCAGCAGTCCGGAGGGAGGTACGCAGTATTTT,CASSPEGGTQYF
TRBJ2-7,.,.,TRBV28,TGTGCCAGCAGATCCCAGGAAATATTTAGCGGTACGCAGTACTTC,CASRSQEIFSGTQYF
TRBJ2-5,.,.,TRBV20-1,TGCAGTGCCGTCAGCCAAGAGACCCAGTACTTC,CSAVSQETQYF
TRBJ2-1,.,.,TRBV5-1,TGCGCCAGCAGCTTGGACGGGTCCGGCAATGAGCAGTTCTTC,CASSLDGSGNEQFF
TRBJ2-4,.,TRBD2,TRBV14,TGTGCCAGCAGCCAAGGACTAGCGGGAGAGGCCAAAAACATTCAGTACTTC,CASSQGLAGEAKNIQYF
TRBJ2-7,.,.,TRBV28,TGTGCCAGCACCCCGCGCCGGGTTAACTACGAGCAGTACTTC,CASTPRRVNYEQYF
TRBJ2-2,.,.,TRBV10-3,TGTGCCATCAGTGAAAGGGCAGGGGCGAACACCGGGGAGCTGTTTTTT,CAISERAGANTGELFF
TRBJ1-2,.,.,TRBV6-4,TGTGCCAGCAGTGCGAACGACAGAAACACTGCTTATGGCTTCACCTTC,CASSANDRNTAYGFTF
TRBJ1-1,.,TRBD1,TRBV5-1,TGCGCCAGCAGGCAATCCGCCGTGACAGGGGGGACTGAAGCTTTCTTT,CASRQSAVTGGTEAFF
TRBJ2-4,.,TRBD2,TRBV4-3,TGCGCCAGCAGCCAAGATGGGACTAGCGGGCGCTTCTTTGCCAAAAACATTCAGTACTTC,CASSQDGTSGRFFAKNIQYF
TRBJ2-7,.,TRBD2,TRBV11-2,TGTGCCAGCAGCTTAGTGGCGGGGGGGACCTACGAGCAGTACTTC,CASSLVAGGTYEQYF
TRBJ2-1,.,TRBD2,TRBV19,TGTGCCAGTAGTGTTACTAGCGCCAAATACAATGAGCAGTTCTTC,CASSVTSAKYNEQFF
TRBJ2-5,.,.,TRBV7-8,TGTGCCAGCAGCTTAGTGTCGTCTGAGACCCAGTACTTC,CASSLVSSETQYF
TRBJ1-5,.,.,TRBV6-5,TGTGCCAGCAGTCCCAGGGATTTTAGCAATCAGCCCCAGCATTTT,CASSPRDFSNQPQHF
TRBJ2-7,.,.,TRBV27,TGTGCCAGCAGTAAAGTATTAGAGGTTCGGCAGTACTTC,CASSKVLEVRQYF
TRBJ2-5,.,.,TRBV7-9,TGTGCCAGCAGTCTATCGGGGGATACGTACCAAGAGACCCAGTACTTC,CASSLSGDTYQETQYF
TRBJ2-3,.,TRBD1,TRBV28,TGTGCCAGCAGTGCCGGGACAGGGGGCTTCAGCACAGATACGCAGTATTTT,CASSAGTGGFSTDTQYF